These 5 T cell receptor beta chains share one sample of origin, sequenced in a study of blood T cell repertoires in COVID-19. Produced via immunoSEQ multiplex PCR; TCRdb's table is partial and in-frame only. This table has 60,000 to 70,000 clones, 65% to 85% appearing once. The sequencing sample was made of peripheral blood. All receptors come from a woman aged 60-75 years with acute or convalescent COVID-19.

The chain is built from TRBV7-9 and TRBJ2-1; D uncertain. CDR1 SEHNR and CDR2 FQNEAQ come from the germline V gene (reference sequence). The CDR3 covers 13 residues. V was shortened by 2 bases and J by 7 bases, with 9 bases between the two germline ends. The CDR3 loop reads CASSLKAGNEQFF. The CDR3 DNA is TGTGCCAGCAGCTTAAAAGCCGGGAATGAGCAGTTCTTC.

The V gene is TRBV7-2, the J gene TRBJ1-2; no reliable D call. The germline V and J ends were trimmed by 1 base and 3 bases, with 12 bases remaining between them. Germline CDR1 SGHTA, CDR2 FQGNSA. This CDR3 has 15 residues. CDR3 bases: TGTGCCAGCAGCTTAGGGGCAGGTTGGGACTATGGCTACACCTTC. Its protein is CASSLGAGWDYGYTF.

The chain employs TRBV6-1 and TRBJ2-1, with 10 nucleotides matching TRBD2. Germline values: CDR1 MNHNS, CDR2 SASEGT. The CDR3 runs to 15 residues. J was trimmed by 9 bases and V by 2 bases; bases with no gene match: 7. In DNA, the CDR3 is TGTGCCAGCAGTGAAACTAGCGGGGCCCCGGGTGAGCAGTTCTTC. Encoded protein: CASSETSGAPGEQFF.

This clone was seen only once. The rearrangement links TRBV19 to TRBJ1-1; a possible D gene is TRBD1 (6 bases). CDR3 length: 14 amino acids. Germline CDR1 LNHDA, CDR2 SQIVND (reference sequence). Trimming shortened V by 4 bases and J by 1 base, and 10 bases separated the two germline ends. The CDR3 is CASSSWTENTEAFF. The CDR3 DNA sequence: TGTGCCAGTAGTAGCTGGACAGAGAACACTGAAGCTTTCTTT. The variable domain in full, with the rest retrieved from reference TRBV19 and TRBJ1-1, is DGGITQSPKYLFRKEGQNVTLSCEQNLNHDAMYWYRQDPGQGLRLIYYSQIVNDFQKGDIAEGYSVSREKKESFPLTVTSAQKNPTAFYLCASSSWTENTEAFFGQGTRLTVV.

The rearrangement joins TRBV5-4 to TRBJ1-2, with 9 nucleotides matching TRBD1. The V gene's germline CDR1 is SGHNT and CDR2 YYREEE (reference sequence). The CDR3 runs 13 residues. The junction had 4 bases not matched to a gene; V was cut back by 3 bases and J by 7 bases. In nucleotides, the CDR3 is TGTGCCAGCAGCTGGACAGGGGAAGTTGGCTACACCTTC. Translating gives CASSWTGEVGYTF.